Described below is a single T cell receptor beta chain sequence and its context. The target antigen is unknown. The data were obtained in a study of blood T cells in healthy people across ages. V was cut by 7 bases and J by 5 bases, with 8 bases left in between. The V gene's germline CDR1 is SGHVS and CDR2 FQNEAQ. The CDR3 loop spans 11 amino acids. Study conclusions and caveats: Diversity figures based on one million T cells were deemed too low.

The authors ran a second PCR of about 6 to 11 cycles using a sample-barcoded 5' primer and a J-beta primer mix. The authors tagged each cDNA molecule using a template-switch adaptor with 12 random nucleotides. TCRdb re-derived calls from the 5' RACE reads in MiXCR, one entry per CDR3 protein. Of approximately 1.5 million distinct CDR3 sequences in the sample, roughly a third were seen once. Sequencing input: blood. This clonotype originated in a woman in her twenties or thirties in good health. The chain combines TRBV7-8 with TRBJ2-5, with D uncertain. In DNA form, the CDR3 reads TGTGCCAGCACCCCCGCGGAGACCCAGTACTTC. Protein sequence: CASTPAETQYF.